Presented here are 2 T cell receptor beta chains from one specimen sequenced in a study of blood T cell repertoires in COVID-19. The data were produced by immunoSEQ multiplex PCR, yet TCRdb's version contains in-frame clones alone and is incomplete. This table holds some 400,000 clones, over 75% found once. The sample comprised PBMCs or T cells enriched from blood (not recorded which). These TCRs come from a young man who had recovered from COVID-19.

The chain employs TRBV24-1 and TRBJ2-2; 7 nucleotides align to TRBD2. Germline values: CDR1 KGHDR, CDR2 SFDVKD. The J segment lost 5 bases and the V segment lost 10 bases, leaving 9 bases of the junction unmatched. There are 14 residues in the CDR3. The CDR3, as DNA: TGTGCCACGGGTGCGGGAGTAGGAACCGGGGAGCTGTTTTTT. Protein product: CATGAGVGTGELFF.

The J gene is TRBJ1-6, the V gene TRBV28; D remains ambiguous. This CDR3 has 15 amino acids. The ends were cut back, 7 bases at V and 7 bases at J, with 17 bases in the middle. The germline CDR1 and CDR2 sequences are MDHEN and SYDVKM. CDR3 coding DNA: TGTGCCAGCATCCCTAGTCCTGGCGGGAATTCACCCCTCCACTTT. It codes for CASIPSPGGNSPLHF.